This TCR beta chain originates from a study of shared clonotypes between healthy human individuals. Study information: The donor pool was made up of two women and three men aged 18 to 49. CD4 naive and CD4 memory each took three plates per donor, while CD8 naive took two and CD8 memory one.

TCRdb's copy holds only in-frame clones and misses some; the assay was immunoSEQ multiplex PCR. The sample has about 1.5 million clones; 96% are singletons. The CDR3 has 16 amino acids. Per germline, CDR1 SGDLS and CDR2 YYNGEE. Trimming at V came to 4 bases and at J to 0 bases, leaving 6 bases not matched to a gene. The sample taken for sequencing was naive CD4+ T cells sorted from blood. Subset defined: CD45RA+ positively selected. The chain carries TRBV9 and TRBJ2-2; 7 bases match TRBD2. The receptor's source is a man under 40 in good health. CDR3 sequence reads: CASSTLSGANTGELFF. CDR3 nucleotides: TGTGCCAGCAGCACACTGAGCGGGGCGAACACCGGGGAGCTGTTTTTT.